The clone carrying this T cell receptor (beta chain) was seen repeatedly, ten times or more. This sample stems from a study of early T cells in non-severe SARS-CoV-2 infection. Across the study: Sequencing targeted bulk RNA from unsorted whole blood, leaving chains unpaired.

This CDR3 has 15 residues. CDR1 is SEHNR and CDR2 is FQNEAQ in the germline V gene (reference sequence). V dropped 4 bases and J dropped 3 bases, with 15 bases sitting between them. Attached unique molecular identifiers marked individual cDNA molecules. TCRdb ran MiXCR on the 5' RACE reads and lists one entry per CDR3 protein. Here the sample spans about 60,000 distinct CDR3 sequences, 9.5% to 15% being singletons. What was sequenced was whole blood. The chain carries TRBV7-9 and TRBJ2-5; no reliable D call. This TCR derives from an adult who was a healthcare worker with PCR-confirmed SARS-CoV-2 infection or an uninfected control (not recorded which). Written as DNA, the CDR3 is TGTGCCAGCAGCTCGCTACAGACCTACGAAGAGACCCAGTACTTC. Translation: CASSSLQTYEETQYF.